One T cell receptor beta chain is described in this entry. Its cognate antigen has yet to be identified. The input lacks base qualities; no much larger clone sits a single base away. The data belong to a study of sequential checkpoint blockade in melanoma (dated by TCRdb to about 2019). In terms of the full investigation: In a 1:1 randomization, patients received either first-line nivolumab then ipilimumab (arm A) or ipilimumab then nivolumab (arm B). Both trial sequences were followed by maintenance nivolumab. The research as a whole found: Validation of the response-prediction model combining TCR metrics and mutation burden is needed in larger, independent patient cohorts.

The CDR3 starts with the cysteine, ends with the phenylalanine, and has 16 residues. Just the 48-base CDR3 DNA is kept, in frame starting at base 1. Deletion took 1 base off V and 3 bases off J, with a span of 16 bases between the germline ends. CDR1 and CDR2 (LNHNV, YYDKDF) derive from the germline V gene (reference sequence). The treatment or condition label corresponds to: randomized to nivolumab then ipilimumab (arm A) or the reverse (arm B). None of the trial patients had been given prior DNA-damaging chemotherapy. A FACS Aria II flow cytometer was used to sort live CD3+CD8+ cells that were negative for CD19 and CD56 from thawed PBMCs. The samples were obtained from melanoma patients enrolled in CheckMate 064, an open-label, randomized phase II trial testing sequential checkpoint blockade. Leukapheresis was used to collect peripheral blood mononuclear cells, which were then purified with Ficoll-Paque and frozen in human serum with 10% DMSO. Immediately after sorting, the purity of sorted blood CD3+CD8+ cells was verified to be >98%, after which DNA was extracted.

The immunoSEQ Assay was used to immunosequence TCRbeta CDR3 regions from genomic DNA. Before high-throughput sequencing, genomic DNA was amplified using bias-controlled multiplex PCR. In the paper's pipeline: To quantify the absolute abundance of each unique TCRbeta CDR3 region, the sequences were collapsed and filtered. Clonality, defined as 1 minus Pielou's evenness, was calculated using only productive rearrangements. A previously published method was used to identify clones whose frequencies were significantly greater in on-treatment samples than in baseline samples. TCRdb provides this immuneACCESS table in a form limited to in-frame rearrangements. Some clones are lacking; in checked studies, under half of them reflect an unresolved V gene, and why the rest are absent is not known. From that table come the V and J calls and clone size; the DNA was used to work out D and trimming. The sample table lists 25,000 to 30,000 clones, 83% of them with a count of one. Together, the top ten hold less than 20% of the sample.

The input for sequencing was CD8+ T cells sorted from blood (inferred from file names), taken from a patient given nivolumab and ipilimumab in sequence. The V and J segments used are TRBV15 and TRBJ2-7; the best D guess is TRBD2, with 5 bases matching. This TCR came from a human donor with melanoma. The CDR3 corresponds to CATSRGSRWRYYEQYF. The sequenced DNA is TGTGCCACCAGCAGAGGGTCCCGGTGGAGGTACTACGAGCAGTACTTC.